Included here is one TCR beta chain sequence, with context. The antigen remains undetermined. The germline CDR1 and CDR2 sequences are SGDLS and YYNGEE. Trimming left V 7 bases short and J 2 bases short, with 14 bases between. The CDR3 consists of 14 residues. The entry originates in a study of post-analysis software for immune sequencing data. Notes on the study in general: Controls had lower frequencies than patients of about 5 TRBV segments, which included TRBV5-6, TRBV5-1 and TRBV20-1. Controls significantly exceeded multiple sclerosis patients in normalized Chao1 diversity. Batch-matched samples strongly co-clustered by F measure.

Included in the TCR beta cDNA libraries were unique molecular identifiers. Out of roughly 0.85 to 11 million T cells, some 480,000 cDNA molecules were generated. TCRdb independently ran MiXCR on the PCR reads; one entry per CDR3 protein. The sample holds about 430,000 distinct CDR3 sequences, roughly 38% seen once. Sequenced material: blood. This chain connects TRBV9 to TRBJ2-3; D may be TRBD1 or TRBD2 (5 bases each). The source of this sequence is a girl between 2 and 10 years old with multiple sclerosis. This chain's CDR3 is CASPRRGDTDTQYF. The CDR3 nucleotides are TGTGCCAGCCCCCGGAGAGGGGACACAGATACGCAGTATTTT.